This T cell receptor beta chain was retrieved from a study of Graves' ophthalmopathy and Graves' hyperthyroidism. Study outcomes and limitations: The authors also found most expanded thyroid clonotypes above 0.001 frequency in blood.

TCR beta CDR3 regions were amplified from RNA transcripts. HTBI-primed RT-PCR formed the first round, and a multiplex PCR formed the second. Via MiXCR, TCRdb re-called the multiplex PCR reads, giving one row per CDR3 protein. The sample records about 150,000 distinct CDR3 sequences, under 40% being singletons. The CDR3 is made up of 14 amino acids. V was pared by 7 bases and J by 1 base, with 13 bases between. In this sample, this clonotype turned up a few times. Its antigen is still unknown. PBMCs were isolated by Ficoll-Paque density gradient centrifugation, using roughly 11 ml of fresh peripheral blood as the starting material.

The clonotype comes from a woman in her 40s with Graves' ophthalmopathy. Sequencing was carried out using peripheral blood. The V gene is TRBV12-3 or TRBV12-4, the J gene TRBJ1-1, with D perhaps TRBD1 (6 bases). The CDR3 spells CASTYGGGNTEAFF. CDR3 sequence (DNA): TGTGCCAGCACCTACGGAGGGGGGAACACTGAAGCTTTCTTT.